This T cell receptor beta chain was sequenced in a study of blood T cell repertoires in COVID-19 (dated by TCRdb to the early 2020s). Some background on the complete study: Samples covering the acute and convalescent phases of COVID-19 were provided by collaborators in the United States, Italy and Spain. The prospective study material was composed of cDNA or gDNA derived from T cells, B-cell-depleted T cells, or PBMCs. Deeply sampled blood TCRbeta repertoires from subjects exposed to, actively infected with, or recovered from COVID-19 were included in the dataset. The repertoires were made available in a free public database intended to serve as a resource for research on the immune response to SARS-CoV-2. Samples came from the ongoing ImmuneRACE study (first 160 participants) plus 1,254 subjects from 6 global collaborators. A de-identified subject ID, COVID-19 status, age in years and sex were almost always included in the sample metadata. HLA class I and class II types, where available, came from metadata supplied by the sample provider rather than from assay-based typing.

The immunoSEQ Assay, a bias-controlled multiplex PCR, was used to amplify TCRbeta CDR3 regions from genomic DNA. The source study handled its data this way. The number of nucleated cells in each sample was estimated from the amplification of reference gene primers within the assay. To quantify the absolute abundance of each unique TCRbeta CDR3 rearrangement, sequence reads were collapsed and filtered. Productive Simpson clonality was computed per sample as the square root of Simpson's diversity index over productive rearrangements. Imported from immuneACCESS, the table was reduced by TCRdb to in-frame sequences with V and J called. These copies leave out some clones; in studies compared against another copy, an unresolved V gene accounts for under half, and the cause of the remainder is not known. The V and J calls and the clone size are those of that table, but D and trimming were determined from the DNA. Recorded for this sample are over 250,000 clones; about nine tenths of them occurred a single time. 8.5% to 10% of the sample is held by the ten biggest clonotypes.

Here is what the overall study found, with its caveats: The amount of clinical and demographic metadata varied by source and participant and was provided uncurated.

This clone was seen more than once but under ten times. There is no known antigen for this receptor. Per-base qualities were not stored, and no clone one base away is much larger. Enrolling through a virtual design, the prospective study's participants ranged in age from roughly 18 to 89 years and lived across some 22 United States geographic areas. To assign participants to cohorts, the prospective study relied on clinical history that participants themselves reported in a screening survey and a study questionnaire. Recovered participants in ImmuneRACE Cohort 3 were defined by two consecutive negative NP/OP PCR tests, clearance by a healthcare professional, or resolution of symptoms. Each participant in the prospective study had whole blood, serum and a nasopharyngeal or oropharyngeal swab collected by mobile phlebotomists. Participants in the prospective study had the option to provide additional blood draws and questionnaires over a roughly 2-month period. Before DNA extraction, prospective study blood samples were shipped either frozen or at room temperature.

A distance of 12 bases separates the germline ends of V and J, which lose 2 bases and 10 bases respectively. The CDR3 goes from the cysteine to the phenylalanine over 14 residues. Only the CDR3 portion is preserved as DNA: 42 bases, with reading frame beginning at the first base. The germline V gene yields MNHEY for CDR1 and SVGEGT for CDR2. Sequencing was done on a sample of PBMCs or T cells enriched from blood (not recorded which). This TCR was sampled from a woman younger than 35 who had recovered from COVID-19. The V gene is TRBV6-2 or TRBV6-3 and the J gene is TRBJ1-6; the D gene cannot be named for sure. The CDR3 region has the sequence CASSYGFGESPLHF. Read as DNA, the sequence is TGTGCCAGCAGTTACGGGTTTGGGGAGTCACCCCTCCACTTT.